One and the same sample provided the 29 T cell receptor beta chains below, sequenced in a study of blood T cell repertoires in COVID-19. Some clones are missing from TCRdb's copy, which holds only in-frame ones; the method was immunoSEQ multiplex PCR. Found here are approximately 130,000 clones, 84% of them singletons; the top ten hold over 10%. The sample was peripheral blood. The receptors were sampled from a human donor in a cohort sampled during active COVID-19.

The V and J genes are TRBV28 and TRBJ1-6, with unresolved D. Germline assignment: CDR1 MDHEN and CDR2 SYDVKM. CDR3 length: 16 residues. Trimming shortened V by 5 bases and J by 6 bases, and 17 bases separated the two germline ends. For the CDR3, the DNA is TGTGCCAGCAGTGGGCCCACCAGGTCCGGTAATTCACCCCTCCACTTT. Its protein is CASSGPTRSGNSPLHF. Complete variable domain (other parts from reference TRBV28 and TRBJ1-6): DVKVTQSSRYLVKRTGEKVFLECVQDMDHENMFWYRQDPGLGLRLIYFSYDVKMKEKGDIPEGYSVSREKKERFSLILESASTNQTSMYLCASSGPTRSGNSPLHFGNGTRLTVT.

V is TRBV18 and J is TRBJ2-7; TRBD1 matches 7 bases. After removal of 3 bases from V and 0 bases from J, the junction contained 8 bases not matched to a gene. The length of the CDR3 is 16 residues. The germline gives CDR1 KGHSH, CDR2 LQKENI. CDR3 sequence reads: CASSPFDRASSYEQYF. CDR3 bases: TGTGCCAGCTCACCTTTTGACAGGGCGAGCTCCTACGAGCAGTACTTC.

This clone came up a few times. The V call is TRBV10-2, the J call TRBJ2-3; D remains ambiguous. The V end was cut by 5 bases, the J end by 3 bases, with 9 bases between. This CDR3 region has 13 residues. Germline V gene sequence: CDR1 WSHSY, CDR2 SAAADI. The CDR3 protein is CASSNEATDTQYF. Here the CDR3 DNA reads TGCGCCAGCAGTAATGAAGCGACAGATACGCAGTATTTT.

V and J are TRBV28 and TRBJ1-2; D gene unclear. Germline assignment: CDR1 MDHEN and CDR2 SYDVKM. The V end was cut by 5 bases, the J end by 10 bases, with 17 bases between. The CDR3 spans 13 residues. The CDR3 loop reads CASSEPGSPYYTF. DNA of the CDR3: TGTGCCAGCAGTGAACCGGGAAGCCCCTACTACACCTTC.

The rearrangement links TRBV5-1 to TRBJ2-3, with D hard to call. V lost 0 bases, J lost 1 base, and 15 bases lay in between. This CDR3 is 17 amino acids long. Per the germline V gene, CDR1 is SGHRS and CDR2 is YFSETQ. The CDR3 DNA is TGCGCCAGCAGCTTGGGCACTCCAGGCACTCGCACAGATACGCAGTATTTT. This codes for CASSLGTPGTRTDTQYF.

The chain has TRBV19 and TRBJ1-2, with unresolved D. The CDR3 loop spans 11 amino acids. V lost 7 bases and J 3 bases, leaving 6 bases between the germline ends. In germline, CDR1 is LNHDA, CDR2 SQIVND (reference sequence). The CDR3 region has the DNA TGTGCCAGTAAGGACTACTATGGCTACACCTTC. Protein sequence: CASKDYYGYTF.

Comment on this clone: The same CDR3 also results from other DNA sequences found in this sample. The chain has TRBV5-1 and TRBJ1-5, with TRBD1 identical over 9 bases. Germline V gene lookup returns CDR1 SGHRS and CDR2 YFSETQ. CDR3 length equals 15 residues. Trimming cost V 0 bases and J 4 bases; bases outside gene matches: 2. The CDR3 sequence is CASSLDGTGNQPQHF. Here the CDR3 DNA reads TGCGCCAGCAGCTTGGATGGGACAGGGAATCAGCCCCAGCATTTT. The variable domain in full, with the rest retrieved from reference TRBV5-1 and TRBJ1-5, is KAGVTQTPRYLIKTRGQQVTLSCSPISGHRSVSWYQQTPGQGLQFLFEYFSETQRNKGNFPGRFSGRQFSNSRSEMNVSTLELGDSALYLCASSLDGTGNQPQHFGDGTRLSIL.

V gene TRBV18 combines with J gene TRBJ2-6; 8 nucleotides match TRBD1. The V gene's germline CDR1 is KGHSH and CDR2 LQKENI. The CDR3 has 15 amino acids. Trimming removed 6 bases from V and 3 bases from J; junction bases left unmatched: 4. CDR3 sequence: CASSPTGVGANVLTF. The CDR3 nucleotides read TGTGCCAGCTCCCCGACAGGGGTTGGGGCCAACGTCCTGACTTTC.

V is TRBV4-1 and J is TRBJ1-5; D is perhaps TRBD1 (6 bases). CDR3 length: 15 residues. Trimming removed 0 bases at V and 7 bases at J, with 13 bases between. The V gene's germline CDR1 is MGHRA and CDR2 YSYEKL. The CDR3 reads CASSQEGAGPQPQHF. The CDR3 DNA sequence: TGCGCCAGCAGCCAAGAGGGGGCAGGACCCCAGCCCCAGCATTTT.

The chain carries TRBV6-5 and TRBJ2-3, with D possibly being TRBD2 (6 bases). The length of the CDR3 is 14 residues. V was pared by 0 bases and J by 4 bases, with 8 bases between. CDR1 and CDR2 from the germline V gene are MNHEY and SVGAGI. The CDR3 spells CASSYSTRADTQYF. In DNA form, the CDR3 reads TGTGCCAGCAGTTACTCGACTAGGGCAGATACGCAGTATTTT.

This clone was seen a single time. This sequence joins TRBV6-1 and TRBJ1-2; no clear D gene. V lost 2 bases and J lost 6, with 13 bases in between. Germline-derived CDR1 and CDR2 are MNHNS and SASEGT. CDR3 length: 14 residues. The CDR3 coding sequence is TGTGCCAGCAGTGAACCCCTACCGGCGGATGGCTACACCTTC. Amino acid sequence: CASSEPLPADGYTF.

V and J are TRBV6-1 and TRBJ1-1, with 11 bases fitting TRBD1. Germline values: CDR1 MNHNS, CDR2 SASEGT. The CDR3 runs to 19 residues. V was clipped by 0 bases and J by 7 bases; unmatched bases: 16. The CDR3, as DNA: TGTGCCAGCAGTGAAGCCCGGACAGGGGGCGAATGGGCAATAGATGAAGCTTTCTTT. It encodes CASSEARTGGEWAIDEAFF.

The chain joins TRBV15 to TRBJ2-7; TRBD2 matches at 7 bases. This CDR3 comprises 16 residues. Trimming at V came to 3 bases and at J to 3 bases, leaving 11 bases not matched to a gene. CDR1 is LNHNV and CDR2 is YYDKDF in the germline V gene (reference sequence). CDR3 DNA: TGTGCCACCAGCAGGTCGTATGAAGGGACTAACTACGAGCAGTACTTC. This translates into CATSRSYEGTNYEQYF.

V and J are TRBV6-5 and TRBJ1-2, with 7 nucleotides matching TRBD1. Germline trimming cut 2 bases from V and 5 bases from J; bases unmatched to any gene: 5. Germline values: CDR1 MNHEY, CDR2 SVGAGI. The CDR3 extends over 14 amino acids. CDR3 nucleotide sequence: TGTGCCAGCAGTTACGGCGCGGGACAGTATGGCTACACCTTC. Amino acids: CASSYGAGQYGYTF.

The CDR3 DNA follows: TGTGCCAGCCATCAGGGCGCAGGTCAGCCCCAGCATTTT. This codes for CASHQGAGQPQHF. The chain joins TRBV12-3 or TRBV12-4 to TRBJ1-5, with D tentatively TRBD1 (5 bases). V lost 8 bases, J lost 6 bases, and 14 bases lay in between. CDR3 size: 13 residues.

This rearrangement joins TRBV9 to TRBJ2-7, with 7 bases matching TRBD2. Germline V CDR1 and CDR2: SGDLS, YYNGEE. This CDR3 contains 12 residues. The V gene end was trimmed by 7 bases and the J gene end by 2 bases; junction bases not matched to a gene: 3. CDR3 in DNA: TGTGCCAGCGGGCGGGGGACCTACGAGCAGTACTTC. Translating it yields CASGRGTYEQYF.

The genes are TRBV5-1 and TRBJ2-7, with 11 bases aligning to TRBD1. The CDR3 is 14 amino acids. Losses at the gene ends were 3 bases for V and 7 bases for J; bases not matched to a gene: 6. Germline V gene sequence: CDR1 SGHRS, CDR2 YFSETQ. This chain's CDR3 is CASSYGQGAREQYF. The CDR3 bases are TGCGCCAGCAGCTACGGACAGGGGGCGCGGGAGCAGTACTTC.

The rearrangement joins TRBV6-5 to TRBJ2-7, with D perhaps matching TRBD2 (6 bases). This CDR3 is built from 14 residues. Germline V gene data show CDR1 as MNHEY and CDR2 as SVGAGI. The V end was cut by 6 bases, the J end by 0 bases, with 12 bases between. The CDR3 DNA reads TGTGCCAGCAGGGGACTCACCCGCTCCTACGAGCAGTACTTC. It translates to CASRGLTRSYEQYF.

In nucleotides, the CDR3 is TGTGCCAGCAGCTTGGCGGGCATCAAGGGGACTGAAGCTTTCTTT. Translation: CASSLAGIKGTEAFF. The chain couples TRBV5-4 to TRBJ1-1, with a tentative D call TRBD1 (5 bases). The germline V gene encodes CDR1 SGHNT and CDR2 YYREEE (reference sequence). V lost 0 bases to trimming and J lost 5 bases, with 14 bases between them. This CDR3 contains 15 residues.

CDR3 in amino acids: CAISDPKLSGGALDTQYF. CDR3 in DNA: TGTGCCATCAGTGACCCTAAACTTAGCGGGGGGGCGTTAGATACGCAGTATTTT. The chain has TRBV10-3 and TRBJ2-3; 11 bases line up with TRBD2. The germline V gene has CDR1 ENHRY and CDR2 SYGVKD. The J segment lost 5 bases and the V segment lost 3 bases, leaving 13 bases of the junction unmatched. CDR3 length equals 18 residues.

This clone has just one count. The V and J genes are TRBV5-1 and TRBJ2-1, with D maybe TRBD1 (6 bases). This CDR3 comprises 16 residues. Germline V lookup: CDR1 SGHRS, CDR2 YFSETQ. Between the trimmed V and J ends, which lost 4 bases and 1 base, there was a span of 15 bases. This chain's CDR3 is CASSPQGSESYNEQFF. In DNA form, the CDR3 reads TGCGCCAGCAGCCCACAGGGCTCCGAGTCCTACAATGAGCAGTTCTTC.

Only one count was recorded for this clone. V gene TRBV3-1 (or the pseudogene TRBV3-2) combines with J gene TRBJ2-1; 7 positions agree with TRBD2. CDR1 and CDR2 (germline): LGHDT, YNNKEL (reference sequence). Unmatched junction bases numbered 5, after V lost 2 bases and J lost 1 base. CDR3 length: 16 amino acids. The DNA for the CDR3 is TGTGCCAGCAGCCAACTCCCGGGGGGATCCTACAATGAGCAGTTCTTC. The encoded protein is CASSQLPGGSYNEQFF.

The rearrangement uses TRBV13 and TRBJ1-1; D possibly corresponds to TRBD1 (5 bases). Germline-derived CDR1 and CDR2 are PRHDT and FYEKMQ (reference sequence). The V gene lost 0 bases and the J gene lost 5 bases, with 10 bases spanning the gap. The CDR3 sequence is 14 residues long. The DNA of the CDR3 is TGTGCCAGCAGCTTAGGTCCCAGGGTTACTGAAGCTTTCTTT. Protein sequence: CASSLGPRVTEAFF.

The chain uses TRBV4-1 and TRBJ2-7; 7 positions match TRBD2. This CDR3 is 18 amino acids long. Trimming removed 0 bases from V and 0 bases from J; junction bases left unmatched: 11. Germline CDR1 reads MGHRA; CDR2 reads YSYEKL. As DNA, the CDR3 is TGCGCCAGCAGCCAAGAGACCCGGGGACTATCTGCCTCCTACGAGCAGTACTTC. Translation: CASSQETRGLSASYEQYF.

This chain links TRBV3-1 (or the pseudogene TRBV3-2) with TRBJ1-2, with 9 bases fitting TRBD1. After removal of 0 bases from V and 2 bases from J, the junction contained 4 bases not matched to a gene. The CDR3 totals 16 residues. Germline CDR1 LGHDT, CDR2 YNNKEL (reference sequence). CDR3 in DNA: TGTGCCAGCAGCCAAGAACTTACAGGGGGCAACTATGGCTACACCTTC. Encoded protein: CASSQELTGGNYGYTF.

The chain recombines TRBV27 with TRBJ1-5; D possibly corresponds to TRBD1 (5 bases). CDR1 and CDR2 (germline): MNHEY, SMNVEV (reference sequence). Deletions cut 3 bases from V and 1 base from J, with 10 bases between. The CDR3 totals 15 residues. Here the CDR3 DNA reads TGTGCCAGCAGTTTTACTGGGGGGAGCAATCAGCCCCAGCATTTT. This gives the protein CASSFTGGSNQPQHF.

The J gene is TRBJ1-1, the V gene TRBV3-1 (or the pseudogene TRBV3-2), with 8 bases fitting TRBD1. The CDR3 totals 13 residues. The V gene end was trimmed by 5 bases and the J gene end by 1 base; junction bases not matched to a gene: 0. Germline V gene data show CDR1 as LGHDT and CDR2 as YNNKEL (reference sequence). The CDR3 loop is CASSGQGNTEAFF. CDR3 DNA: TGTGCCAGCAGCGGACAGGGGAACACTGAAGCTTTCTTT.

The chain has TRBV5-1 and TRBJ2-7; TRBD2 is a possible D gene (5 bases). Germline CDR1 is SGHRS and CDR2 is YFSETQ. The CDR3 sequence is 14 residues long. V was trimmed by 0 bases and J by 12 bases, leaving 19 bases between them. This chain's CDR3 is CASSLALGRGAAYF. The DNA of the CDR3 is TGCGCCAGCAGCTTGGCCTTGGGTCGGGGAGCGGCGTACTTC.

The chain employs TRBV7-8 and TRBJ1-5; possibly TRBD1 for D (5 bases). Trimming removed 6 bases from V and 3 bases from J, with 9 bases in between. The CDR3 runs 13 residues. In germline, CDR1 is SGHVS, CDR2 FQNEAQ. In DNA, the CDR3 is TGTGCCAGCAGGGGGGGTTACAATCAGCCCCAGCATTTT. This gives the protein CASRGGYNQPQHF.